This T cell receptor beta chain was obtained from a study of breast tumors, draining lymph nodes, adjacent tissues. General observations from the study: Compared with lymph nodes, tumors were less diverse; compared with nontumor tissue, more. Tumor and nontumor repertoires were significantly more similar in luminal-like than in basal-like breast cancer. Data fit most tumor T cells coming from lymph node, expanding in tumor.

Samples came from axillary lymph nodes draining the breast cancer. Worth noting for this clonotype: Its target is not known. This may stem from a read error, because a much larger clone lies one nucleotide away.

TCRdb re-analysed the multiplex PCR reads in MiXCR, keeping a single row per CDR3 protein. The table lists 150,000 to 200,000 distinct CDR3 sequences, roughly a third of them singletons. Sequenced: axillary lymph node tissue. The sequence came from a female donor with breast cancer. Some clones in this sample may be carry-over from other donors' samples.

In DNA form, the CDR3 reads TGTGCCAGCAGACCGTTCTCGCCTGGGGCCAACGTCCTGACTTTC. Its protein is CASRPFSPGANVLTF. V is TRBV28 and J is TRBJ2-6, with D uncertain. CDR3 length: 15 residues. V shed 6 bases and J shed 2 bases, with 11 bases lying between them. The germline CDR1 and CDR2 sequences are MDHEN and SYDVKM.